This T cell receptor (beta chain) is drawn from a study of Ad26.COV2.S vaccination and SARS-CoV-2 variants. The wider study: Into the muscle, Ad26.COV2.S was dosed once or twice, 56 days apart. General study points: Those who received the vaccine showed greater spike-specific TCR breadth than those given placebo. Responses of spike-specific T cells (both CD8+ and CD4+) reportedly showed substantial breadth after vaccination.

A note on this clone: The target antigen is unknown.

Profiled with immunoSEQ multiplex PCR; TCRdb holds only in-frame clones, not every one. In the table there are more than 300,000 clones, about 86% of which are singletons. Described treatment: around 19 received Ad26.COV2.S at low or high dose, single or two shots; five or six received placebo; per-sample allocation not given. Day 63 after the first injection of vaccine or placebo was the sampling time. This material consisted of peripheral blood, taken in a trial of Ad26.COV2.S vaccine versus placebo. The clonotype originates from a person between 18 and 65 years old who received the Ad26.COV2.S COVID-19 vaccine or a placebo.

The CDR3 region has the DNA TGTGCCAGCAGTGCTAGCGGGGGCAGGGAGACCCAGTACTTC. The encoded protein is CASSASGGRETQYF. This chain links TRBV2 with TRBJ2-5, with 10 bases matching TRBD2. Trimming cost V 4 bases and J 5 bases; bases outside gene matches: 4. Germline lookup yields CDR1 SNHLY and CDR2 FYNNEI. This CDR3 has 14 residues.